These T cell receptor beta chains were read from a single sample in a study of T cells in Graves' hyperthyroidism and ophthalmopathy. TCRdb re-called the multiplex PCR reads with MiXCR, one entry per CDR3 protein. The sample yields a few hundred thousand distinct CDR3 sequences, roughly 15% seen once. What was sequenced was blood. Receptors originate from a woman aged 18-29 years with Graves' hyperthyroidism. The CDR3 runs from the conserved cysteine through the conserved F or W. The D gene is left open where the match is weak. Rows give clone size only sometimes, using once, few, many, or a class for an expanded clone.

J gene: TRBJ1-6
D gene: -
clone size: few
V gene: TRBV4-3
CDR3 DNA: TGCGCCAGCAGCCATGAACTTAATTCACCCCTCCACTTT
CDR3 protein: CASSHELNSPLHF

J gene: TRBJ2-7
D gene: -
clone size: many
V gene: TRBV20-1
CDR3 DNA: TGCAGTGCTAGACCCCACCGGGACGCCGTAACCTACGAGCAGTACTTC
CDR3 protein: CSARPHRDAVTYEQYF

J gene: TRBJ2-1
D gene: TRBD2
clone size: many
V gene: TRBV9
CDR3 DNA: TGTGCCAGCAGCGTAGGTCCAGCGGGAGGAGACAATGAGCAGTTCTTC
CDR3 protein: CASSVGPAGGDNEQFF

J gene: TRBJ2-7
D gene: -
clone size: few
V gene: TRBV5-6
CDR3 DNA: TGTGCCAGCAGCTGGGGGGATCCGGGAGTCTTCCCCTACGAGCAGTACTTC
CDR3 protein: CASSWGDPGVFPYEQYF

J gene: TRBJ1-6
D gene: TRBD1
clone size: many
V gene: TRBV2
CDR3 DNA: TGTGCCAGCAGCGTCGGGGGACAGGGTAATTCACCCCTCCACTTT
CDR3 protein: CASSVGGQGNSPLHF

J gene: TRBJ2-7
D gene: TRBD2
clone size: many
V gene: TRBV4-1
CDR3 DNA: TGCGCCAGCAGCCAAGACGCTAGCGGAGGGACCTACGAGCAGTACTTC
CDR3 protein: CASSQDASGGTYEQYF

J gene: TRBJ2-1
D gene: -
clone size: -
V gene: TRBV20-1
CDR3 DNA: TGCAGTGCTAGAGACACTGGCCACAATGAGCAGTTCTTC
CDR3 protein: CSARDTGHNEQFF

J gene: TRBJ1-1
D gene: -
clone size: many
V gene: TRBV6-4
CDR3 DNA: TGTGCCAGCAGTGACTCGAATACTCTCGAAGCTTTCTTT
CDR3 protein: CASSDSNTLEAFF

J gene: TRBJ2-1
D gene: -
clone size: many
V gene: TRBV20-1
CDR3 DNA: TGCAGTGCACCGAGCGGAGCGGTCTCCTACAATGAGCAGTTCTTC
CDR3 protein: CSAPSGAVSYNEQFF

J gene: TRBJ2-7
D gene: -
clone size: many
V gene: TRBV6-2/TRBV6-3
CDR3 DNA: -
CDR3 protein: CASSYFGSGEQYF

J gene: TRBJ2-7
D gene: TRBD2
clone size: many
V gene: TRBV28
CDR3 DNA: TGTGCCAGCAGTCCACGGGAGGGGACCTACGAGCAGTACTTC
CDR3 protein: CASSPREGTYEQYF

J gene: TRBJ2-2
D gene: -
clone size: -
V gene: TRBV28
CDR3 DNA: TGTGCCAGCAGTTTCAGGGAGTCCGGGGAGCTGTTTTTT
CDR3 protein: CASSFRESGELFF

J gene: TRBJ2-7
D gene: TRBD2
clone size: many
V gene: TRBV10-3
CDR3 DNA: TGTGCCATCAGGCTAGCGGACCACTACGAGCAGTACTTC
CDR3 protein: CAIRLADHYEQYF

J gene: TRBJ2-3
D gene: TRBD2
clone size: many
V gene: TRBV2
CDR3 DNA: TGTGCCAGCAGTGCTAGCGGGAGGCCAGATACGCAGTATTTT
CDR3 protein: CASSASGRPDTQYF

J gene: TRBJ2-3
D gene: TRBD1
clone size: -
V gene: TRBV9
CDR3 DNA: TGTGCCAGCAGCGTAGCTACGGGACAGGGATTAACAGATACGCAGTATTTT
CDR3 protein: CASSVATGQGLTDTQYF

J gene: TRBJ2-3
D gene: TRBD2
clone size: many
V gene: TRBV6-4
CDR3 DNA: TGTGCCAGCAGCAGCGGGGACACAGATACGCAGTATTTT
CDR3 protein: CASSSGDTDTQYF